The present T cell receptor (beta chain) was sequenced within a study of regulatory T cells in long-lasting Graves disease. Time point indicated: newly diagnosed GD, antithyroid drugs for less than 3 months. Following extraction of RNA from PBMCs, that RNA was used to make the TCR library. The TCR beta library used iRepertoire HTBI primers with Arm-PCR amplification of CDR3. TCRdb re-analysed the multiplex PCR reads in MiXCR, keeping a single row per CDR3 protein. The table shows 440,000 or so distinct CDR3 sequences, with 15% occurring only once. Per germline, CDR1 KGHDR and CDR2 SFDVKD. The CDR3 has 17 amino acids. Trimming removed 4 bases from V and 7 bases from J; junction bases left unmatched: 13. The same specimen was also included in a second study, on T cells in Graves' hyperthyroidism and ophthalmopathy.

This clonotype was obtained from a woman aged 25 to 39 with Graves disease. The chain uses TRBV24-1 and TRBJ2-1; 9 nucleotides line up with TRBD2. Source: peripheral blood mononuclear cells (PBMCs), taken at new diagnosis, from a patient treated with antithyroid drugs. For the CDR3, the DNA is TGTGCCACCAGTGACCCTAGCGGGAAACATGAGGCGAATGAGCAGTTCTTC. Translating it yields CATSDPSGKHEANEQFF.